This T cell receptor (beta chain) was obtained from a study of blood T cell repertoires in COVID-19. Sequencing was performed with immunoSEQ multiplex PCR; in TCRdb, only in-frame clones are kept and a portion is missing. Of over 85,000 clones listed, about nine tenths were seen once; the top ten hold roughly 15%. Germline V gene data show CDR1 as KGHSH and CDR2 as LQKENI. V was clipped by 3 bases and J by 6 bases, with 14 bases between them. The CDR3 totals 15 residues. The genes are TRBV18 and TRBJ2-2, with D hard to call. This TCR came from a male donor with acute or convalescent COVID-19. Sequencing was done on a sample of peripheral blood. Written as DNA, the CDR3 is TGTGCCAGCTCACCGAAAAAACCCACTCCCGGGGAGCTGTTTTTT. Its protein product is CASSPKKPTPGELFF.